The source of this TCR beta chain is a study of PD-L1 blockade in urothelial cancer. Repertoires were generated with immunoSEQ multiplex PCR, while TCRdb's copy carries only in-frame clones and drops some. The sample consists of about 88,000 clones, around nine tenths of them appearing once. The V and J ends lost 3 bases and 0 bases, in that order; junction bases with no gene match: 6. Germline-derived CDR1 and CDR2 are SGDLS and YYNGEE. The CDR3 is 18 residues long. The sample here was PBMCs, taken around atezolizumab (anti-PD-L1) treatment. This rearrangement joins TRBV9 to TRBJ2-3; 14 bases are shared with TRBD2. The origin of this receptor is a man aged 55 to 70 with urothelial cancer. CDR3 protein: CASSEGLAGGPSTDTQYF. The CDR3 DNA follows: TGTGCCAGCAGCGAAGGACTAGCGGGGGGCCCTAGCACAGATACGCAGTATTTT.